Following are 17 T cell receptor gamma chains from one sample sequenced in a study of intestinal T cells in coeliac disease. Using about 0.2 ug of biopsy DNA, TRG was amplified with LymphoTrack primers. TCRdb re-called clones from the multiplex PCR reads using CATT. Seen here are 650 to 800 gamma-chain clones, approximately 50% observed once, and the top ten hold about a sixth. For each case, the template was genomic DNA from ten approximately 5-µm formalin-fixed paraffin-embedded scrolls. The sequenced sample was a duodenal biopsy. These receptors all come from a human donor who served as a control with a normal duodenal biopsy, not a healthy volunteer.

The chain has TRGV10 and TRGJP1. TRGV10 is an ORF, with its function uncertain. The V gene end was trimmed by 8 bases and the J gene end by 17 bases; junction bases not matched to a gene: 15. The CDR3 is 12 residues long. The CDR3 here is CAAWEGLGSKIF. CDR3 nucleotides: TGTGCTGCGTGGGAGGGGCTGGGTTCAAAGATATTT.

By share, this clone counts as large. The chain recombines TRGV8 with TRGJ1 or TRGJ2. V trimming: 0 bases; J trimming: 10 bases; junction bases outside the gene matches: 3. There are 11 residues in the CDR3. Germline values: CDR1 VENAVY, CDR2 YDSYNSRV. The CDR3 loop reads CATWDRGKKLF. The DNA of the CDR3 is TGTGCCACCTGGGATAGGGGGAAGAAACTCTTT.

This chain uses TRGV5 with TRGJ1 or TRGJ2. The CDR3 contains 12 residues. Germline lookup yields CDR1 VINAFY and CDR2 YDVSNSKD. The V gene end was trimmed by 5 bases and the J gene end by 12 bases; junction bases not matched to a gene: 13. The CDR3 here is CATWGQAGGKLF. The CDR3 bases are TGTGCCACCTGGGGACAGGCCGGGGGGAAACTCTTT.

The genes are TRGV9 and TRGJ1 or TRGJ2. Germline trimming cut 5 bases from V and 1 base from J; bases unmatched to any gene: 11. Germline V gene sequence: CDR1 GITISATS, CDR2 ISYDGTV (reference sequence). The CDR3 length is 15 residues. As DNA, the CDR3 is TGTGCCTTGTGGGGAGGTCAACAAAATTATTATAAGAAACTCTTT. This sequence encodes CALWGGQQNYYKKLF.

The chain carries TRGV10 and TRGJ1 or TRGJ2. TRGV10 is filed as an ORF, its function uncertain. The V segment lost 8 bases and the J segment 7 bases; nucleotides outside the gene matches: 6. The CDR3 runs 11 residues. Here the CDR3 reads CAAWDRYKKLF. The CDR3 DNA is TGTGCTGCGTGGGACCGCTATAAGAAACTCTTT.

CDR3 in DNA: TGTGCCACCTGGGACCTACCACCAGGTAGCACTGGTTGGTTCAAGATATTT. Translating it yields CATWDLPPGSTGWFKIF. The chain is built from TRGV2 and TRGJP1. V dropped 3 bases and J dropped 4; count of bases not matched to a gene: 14. From germline, CDR1 is EGSNGY and CDR2 YDSYNSKV. CDR3 length equals 17 residues.

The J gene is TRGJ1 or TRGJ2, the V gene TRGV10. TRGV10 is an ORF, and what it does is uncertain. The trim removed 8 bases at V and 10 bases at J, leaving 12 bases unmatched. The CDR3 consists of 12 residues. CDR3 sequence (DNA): TGTGCTGCGTGGGATTACTCGCCCAAGAAACTCTTT. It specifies CAAWDYSPKKLF.

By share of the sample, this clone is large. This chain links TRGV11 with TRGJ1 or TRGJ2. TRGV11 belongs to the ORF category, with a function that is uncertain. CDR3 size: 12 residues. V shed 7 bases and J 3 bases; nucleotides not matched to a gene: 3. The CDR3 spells CACWIIYYKKLF. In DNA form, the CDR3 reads TGTGCCTGCTGGATCATTTATTATAAGAAACTCTTT.

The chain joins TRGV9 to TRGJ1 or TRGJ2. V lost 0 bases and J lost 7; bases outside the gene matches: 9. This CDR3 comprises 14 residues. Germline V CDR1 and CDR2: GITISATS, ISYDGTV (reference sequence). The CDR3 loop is CALWEVPLRYKKLF. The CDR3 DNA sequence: TGTGCCTTGTGGGAGGTGCCCCTGAGGTATAAGAAACTCTTT.

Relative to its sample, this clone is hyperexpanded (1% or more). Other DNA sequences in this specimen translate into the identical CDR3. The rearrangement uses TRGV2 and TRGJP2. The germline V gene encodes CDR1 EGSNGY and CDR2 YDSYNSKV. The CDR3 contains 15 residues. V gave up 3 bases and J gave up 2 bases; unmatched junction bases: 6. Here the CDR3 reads CATWDYGSSDWIKTF. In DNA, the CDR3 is TGTGCCACCTGGGACTACGGAAGTAGTGATTGGATCAAGACGTTT.

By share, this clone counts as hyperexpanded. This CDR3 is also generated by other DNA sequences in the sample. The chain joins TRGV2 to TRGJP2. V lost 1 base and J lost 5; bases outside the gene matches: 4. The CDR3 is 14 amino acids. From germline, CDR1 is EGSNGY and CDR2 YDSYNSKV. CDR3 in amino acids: CATWDGGSDWIKTF. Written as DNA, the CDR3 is TGTGCCACCTGGGACGGCGGGAGTGATTGGATCAAGACGTTT.

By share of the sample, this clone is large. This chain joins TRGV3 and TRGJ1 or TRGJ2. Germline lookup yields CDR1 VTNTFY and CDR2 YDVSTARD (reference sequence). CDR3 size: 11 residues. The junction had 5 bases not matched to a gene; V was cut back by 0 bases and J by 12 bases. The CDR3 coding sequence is TGTGCCACCTGGGACAGGCGCGGGAAACTCTTT. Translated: CATWDRRGKLF.

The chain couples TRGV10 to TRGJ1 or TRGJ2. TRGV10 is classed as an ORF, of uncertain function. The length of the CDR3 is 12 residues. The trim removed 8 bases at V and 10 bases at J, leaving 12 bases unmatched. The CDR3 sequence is CAAWDLIIKKLF. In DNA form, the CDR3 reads TGTGCTGCGTGGGATCTTATTATAAAGAAACTCTTT.

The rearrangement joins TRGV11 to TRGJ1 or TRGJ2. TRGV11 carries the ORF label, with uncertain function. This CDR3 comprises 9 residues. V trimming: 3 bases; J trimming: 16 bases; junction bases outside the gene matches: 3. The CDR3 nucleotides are TGTGCCTGCTGGATTAGGGGTCTCTTT. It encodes CACWIRGLF.

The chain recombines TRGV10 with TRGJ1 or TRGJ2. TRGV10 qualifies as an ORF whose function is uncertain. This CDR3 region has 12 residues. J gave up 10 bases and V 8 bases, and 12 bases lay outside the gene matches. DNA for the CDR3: TGTGCTGCGTGGGACCCCCTTTGGAAGAAACTCTTT. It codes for CAAWDPLWKKLF.

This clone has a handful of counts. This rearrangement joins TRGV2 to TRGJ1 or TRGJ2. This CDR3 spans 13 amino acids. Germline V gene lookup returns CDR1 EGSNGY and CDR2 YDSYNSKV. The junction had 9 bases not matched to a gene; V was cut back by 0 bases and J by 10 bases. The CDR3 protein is CATWDGPIIKKLF. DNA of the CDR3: TGTGCCACCTGGGACGGGCCTATTATAAAGAAACTCTTT.

The CDR3 nucleotides read TGTGCCACCTGGGACGGGCTTTGGTTGAGTGATTGGATCAAGACGTTT. This gives the protein CATWDGLWLSDWIKTF. The chain links TRGV2 to TRGJP2. With 0 bases clipped from V and 5 bases from J, the junction kept 9 bases outside the gene matches. Germline values: CDR1 EGSNGY, CDR2 YDSYNSKV. The length of the CDR3 is 16 residues.